The text below deals with one T cell receptor beta chain. The entry originates in a study of blood T cell repertoires in COVID-19. In the study overall: The cDNA or gDNA used as material had been derived from T cells, B-cell-depleted T cells, or PBMCs.

How the authors handled the data: Amplification with reference gene primers provided the estimates of nucleated cell counts. Measured with immunoSEQ multiplex PCR; TCRdb has only the in-frame clones, and not every one. V and J calls and clone size follow that table, whereas D and trimming were derived from the DNA. The table includes some 340,000 clones, approximately 91% detected once. The study assigned cohorts using participant-reported clinical history. All exposed participants met a person with COVID-19 within 2 weeks before entering the study. Trimming took 3 bases from V and 7 from J; bases not matched to a gene: 6. The CDR3 extends over 16 amino acids. Germline V gives CDR1 ENHRY, CDR2 SYGVKD.

The chain carries TRBV10-3 and TRBJ2-1, with 13 bases identical to TRBD2. The sample consisted of PBMCs or T cells enriched from blood (not recorded which). The origin of this receptor is a woman aged 30 to 39 who had been exposed to COVID-19. The CDR3 nucleotides read TGTGCCATCAGTGACCAGACTAGCGGGGGGCTGAATGAGCAGTTCTTC. Amino acid sequence: CAISDQTSGGLNEQFF.